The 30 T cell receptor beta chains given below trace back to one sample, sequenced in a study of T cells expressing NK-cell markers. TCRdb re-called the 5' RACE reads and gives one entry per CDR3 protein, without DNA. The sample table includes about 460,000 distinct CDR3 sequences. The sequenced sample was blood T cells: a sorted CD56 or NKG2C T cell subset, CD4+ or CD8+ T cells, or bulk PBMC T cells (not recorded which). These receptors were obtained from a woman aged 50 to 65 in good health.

The CDR3 loop is CASSTRQGADTIYF. The chain joins TRBV12-3 or TRBV12-4 to TRBJ1-3; without DNA, the TCRdb call of TRBD1 cannot be checked. The CDR3 has 14 residues.

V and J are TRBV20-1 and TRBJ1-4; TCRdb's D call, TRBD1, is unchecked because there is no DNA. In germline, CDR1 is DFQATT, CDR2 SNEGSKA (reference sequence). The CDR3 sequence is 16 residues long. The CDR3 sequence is CSANSGTDATNEKLFF.

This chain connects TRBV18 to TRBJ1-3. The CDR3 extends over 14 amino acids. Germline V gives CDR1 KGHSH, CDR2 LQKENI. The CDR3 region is CASYKTGSGNTIYF.

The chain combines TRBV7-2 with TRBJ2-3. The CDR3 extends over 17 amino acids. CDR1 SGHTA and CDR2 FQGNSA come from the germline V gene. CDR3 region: CASSLARAFFGTDTQYF.

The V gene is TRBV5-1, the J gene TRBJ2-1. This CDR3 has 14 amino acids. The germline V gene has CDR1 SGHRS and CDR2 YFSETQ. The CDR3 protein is CASSLARRVDEQFF.

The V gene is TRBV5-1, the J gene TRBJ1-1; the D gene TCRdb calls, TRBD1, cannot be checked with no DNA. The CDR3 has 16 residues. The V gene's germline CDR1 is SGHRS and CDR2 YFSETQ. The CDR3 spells CASSLVSLTWNTEAFF.

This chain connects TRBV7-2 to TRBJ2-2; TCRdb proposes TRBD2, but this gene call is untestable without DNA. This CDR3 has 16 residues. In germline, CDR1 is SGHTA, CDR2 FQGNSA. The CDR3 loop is CASSPQLAGFTGELFF.

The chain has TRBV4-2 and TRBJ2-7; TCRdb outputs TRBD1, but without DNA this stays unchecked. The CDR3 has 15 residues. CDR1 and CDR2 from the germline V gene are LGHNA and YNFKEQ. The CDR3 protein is CASSQGGQGEYEQYF.

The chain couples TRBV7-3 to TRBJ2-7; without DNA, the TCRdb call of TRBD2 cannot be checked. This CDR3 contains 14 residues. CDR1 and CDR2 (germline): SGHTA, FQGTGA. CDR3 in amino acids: CASSFLAEGYEQYF.

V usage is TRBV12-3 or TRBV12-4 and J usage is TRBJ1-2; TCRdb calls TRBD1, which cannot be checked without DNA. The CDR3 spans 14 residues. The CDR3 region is CASSWGGRFWSYTF.

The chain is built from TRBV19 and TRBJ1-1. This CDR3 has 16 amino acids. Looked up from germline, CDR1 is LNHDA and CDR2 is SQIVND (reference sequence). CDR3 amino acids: CASSAAHKGLNTEAFF. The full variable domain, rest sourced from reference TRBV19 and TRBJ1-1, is DGGITQSPKYLFRKEGQNVTLSCEQNLNHDAMYWYRQDPGQGLRLIYYSQIVNDFQKGDIAEGYSVSREKKESFPLTVTSAQKNPTAFYLCASSAAHKGLNTEAFFGQGTRLTVV.

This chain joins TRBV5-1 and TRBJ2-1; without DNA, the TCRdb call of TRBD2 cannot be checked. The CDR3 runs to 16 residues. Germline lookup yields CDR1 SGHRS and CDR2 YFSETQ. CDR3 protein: CASSPMTSGGGNEQFF.

The CDR3 region is CASSETGEVVGFTEAFF. The V gene is TRBV6-1, the J gene TRBJ1-1; TCRdb calls TRBD1, which cannot be checked without DNA. The CDR3 extends over 17 amino acids. Germline CDR1 reads MNHNS; CDR2 reads SASEGT.

CDR3 sequence reads: CASSSEIYNEQFF. This chain uses TRBV7-2 with TRBJ2-1; no DNA is available, so the TRBD2 call from TCRdb remains unchecked. The V gene's germline CDR1 is SGHTA and CDR2 FQGNSA. This CDR3 is 13 amino acids long. Drawing the rest from reference TRBV7-2 and TRBJ2-1, the complete variable domain is GAGVSQSPSNKVTEKGKDVELRCDPISGHTALYWYRQSLGQGLEFLIYFQGNSAPDKSGLPSDRFSAERTGGSVSTLTIQRTQQEDSAVYLCASSSEIYNEQFFGPGTRLTVL.

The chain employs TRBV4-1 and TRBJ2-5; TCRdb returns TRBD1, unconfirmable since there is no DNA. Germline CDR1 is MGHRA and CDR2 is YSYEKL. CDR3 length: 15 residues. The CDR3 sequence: CASSQDRGRSETQYF.

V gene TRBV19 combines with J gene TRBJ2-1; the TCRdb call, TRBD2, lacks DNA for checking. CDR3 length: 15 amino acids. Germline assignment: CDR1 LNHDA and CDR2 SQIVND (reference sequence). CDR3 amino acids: CASSGQGLAGAEQFF.

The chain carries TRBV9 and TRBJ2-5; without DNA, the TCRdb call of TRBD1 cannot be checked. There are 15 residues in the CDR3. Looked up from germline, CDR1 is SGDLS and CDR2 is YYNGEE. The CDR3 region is CASSVGSRDGETQYF.

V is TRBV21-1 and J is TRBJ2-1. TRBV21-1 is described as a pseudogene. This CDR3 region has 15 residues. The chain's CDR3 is CATQSGLPLHNEQFF.

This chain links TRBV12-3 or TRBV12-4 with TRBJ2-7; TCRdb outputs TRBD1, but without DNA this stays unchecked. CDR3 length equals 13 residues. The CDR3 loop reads CASSPWGAREQYF.

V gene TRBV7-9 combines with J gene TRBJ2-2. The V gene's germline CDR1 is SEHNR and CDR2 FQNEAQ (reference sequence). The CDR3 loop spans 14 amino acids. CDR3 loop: CASTLKPNTGELFF.

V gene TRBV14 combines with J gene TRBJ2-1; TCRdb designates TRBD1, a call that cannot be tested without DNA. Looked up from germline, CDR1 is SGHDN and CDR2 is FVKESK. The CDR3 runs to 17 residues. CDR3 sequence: CASSQGLRQGLHNEQFF.

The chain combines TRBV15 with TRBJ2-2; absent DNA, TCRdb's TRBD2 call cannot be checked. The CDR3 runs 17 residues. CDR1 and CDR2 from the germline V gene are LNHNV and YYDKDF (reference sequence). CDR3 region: CATSRFTSGSGSGELFF.

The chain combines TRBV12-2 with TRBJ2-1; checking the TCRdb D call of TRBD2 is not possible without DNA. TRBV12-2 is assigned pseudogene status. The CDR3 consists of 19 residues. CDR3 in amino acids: CASRLVGPPSAPSYNEQFF.

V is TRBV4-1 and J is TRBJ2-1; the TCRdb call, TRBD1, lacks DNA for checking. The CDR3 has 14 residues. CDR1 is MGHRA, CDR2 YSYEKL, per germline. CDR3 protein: CASSQIFQGNEQFF.

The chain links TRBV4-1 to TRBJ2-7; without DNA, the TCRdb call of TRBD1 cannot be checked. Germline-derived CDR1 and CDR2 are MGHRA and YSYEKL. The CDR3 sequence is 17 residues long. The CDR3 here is CASSQDRVSGQQYEQYF.

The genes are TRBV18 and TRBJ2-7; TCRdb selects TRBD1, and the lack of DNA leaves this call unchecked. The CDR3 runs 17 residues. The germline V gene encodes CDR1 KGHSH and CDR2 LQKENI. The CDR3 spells CASSPVGQGSGAQEQYF.

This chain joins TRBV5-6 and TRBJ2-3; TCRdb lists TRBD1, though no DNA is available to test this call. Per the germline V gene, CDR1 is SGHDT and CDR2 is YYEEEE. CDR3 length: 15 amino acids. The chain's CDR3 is CASSTGQGNLDTQYF.

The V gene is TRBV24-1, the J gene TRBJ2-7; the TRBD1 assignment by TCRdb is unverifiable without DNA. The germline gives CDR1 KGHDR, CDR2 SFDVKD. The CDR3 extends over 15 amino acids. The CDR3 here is CATSGRTASSYEQYF.

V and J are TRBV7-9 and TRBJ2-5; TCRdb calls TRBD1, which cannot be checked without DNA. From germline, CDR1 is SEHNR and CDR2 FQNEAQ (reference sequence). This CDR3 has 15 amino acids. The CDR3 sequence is CASSPGSTEQETQYF.

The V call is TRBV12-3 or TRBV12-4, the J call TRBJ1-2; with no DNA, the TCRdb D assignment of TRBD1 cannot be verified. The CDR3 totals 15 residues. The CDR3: CASSVDRGASRGYTF.